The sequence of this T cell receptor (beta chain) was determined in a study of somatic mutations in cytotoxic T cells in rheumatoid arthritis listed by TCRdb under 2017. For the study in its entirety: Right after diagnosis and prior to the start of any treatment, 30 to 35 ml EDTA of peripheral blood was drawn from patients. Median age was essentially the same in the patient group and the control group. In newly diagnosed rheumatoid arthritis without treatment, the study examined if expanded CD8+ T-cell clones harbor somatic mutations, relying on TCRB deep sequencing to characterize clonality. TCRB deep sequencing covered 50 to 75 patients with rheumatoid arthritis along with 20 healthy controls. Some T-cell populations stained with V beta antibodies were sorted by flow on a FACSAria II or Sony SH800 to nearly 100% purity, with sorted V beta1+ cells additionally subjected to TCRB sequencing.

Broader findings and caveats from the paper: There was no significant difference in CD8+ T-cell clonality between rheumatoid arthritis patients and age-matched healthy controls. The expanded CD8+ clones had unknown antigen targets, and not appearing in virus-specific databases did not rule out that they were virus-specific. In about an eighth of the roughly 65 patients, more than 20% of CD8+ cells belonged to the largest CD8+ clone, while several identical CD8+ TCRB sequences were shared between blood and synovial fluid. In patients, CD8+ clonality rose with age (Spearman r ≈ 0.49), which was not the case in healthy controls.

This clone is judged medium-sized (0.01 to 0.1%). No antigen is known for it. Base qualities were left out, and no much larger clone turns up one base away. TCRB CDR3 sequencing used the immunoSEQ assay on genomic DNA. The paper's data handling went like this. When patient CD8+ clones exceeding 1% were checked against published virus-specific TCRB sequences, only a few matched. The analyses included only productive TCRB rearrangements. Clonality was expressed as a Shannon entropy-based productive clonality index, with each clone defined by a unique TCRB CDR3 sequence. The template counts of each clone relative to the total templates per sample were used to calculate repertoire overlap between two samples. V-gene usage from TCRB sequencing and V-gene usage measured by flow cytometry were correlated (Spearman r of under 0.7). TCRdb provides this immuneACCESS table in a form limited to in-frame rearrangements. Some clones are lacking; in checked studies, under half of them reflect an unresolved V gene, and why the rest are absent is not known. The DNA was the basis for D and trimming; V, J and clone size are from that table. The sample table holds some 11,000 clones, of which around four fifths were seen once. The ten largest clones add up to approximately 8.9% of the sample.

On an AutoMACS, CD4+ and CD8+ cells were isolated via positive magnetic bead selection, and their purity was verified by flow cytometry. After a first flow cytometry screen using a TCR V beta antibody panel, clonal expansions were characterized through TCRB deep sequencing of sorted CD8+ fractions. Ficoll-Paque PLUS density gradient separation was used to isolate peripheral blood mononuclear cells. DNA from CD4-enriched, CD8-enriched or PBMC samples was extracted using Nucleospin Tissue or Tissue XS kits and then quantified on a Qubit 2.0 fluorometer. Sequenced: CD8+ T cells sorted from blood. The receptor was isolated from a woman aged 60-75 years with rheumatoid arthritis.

The DNA reads as follows: TGTGCCTGGGCCTTGGGACAGGGAGGCCCCTCTGGGGCCAACGTCCTGACTTTC. Translation gives CAWALGQGGPSGANVLTF. The sequence links TRBV30 to TRBJ2-6, and TRBD1 matches 9 of the central bases. Reading the germline V gene (reference sequence) gives CDR1 GTSNPN and CDR2 SVGIG. From the cysteine up to the phenylalanine, the CDR3 has a length of 18 residues. The kept DNA is CDR3 alone, 54 bases in frame from the first base. The V end gives up 5 bases and the J end 0 bases, leaving 11 bases in the junction not matched to a gene.